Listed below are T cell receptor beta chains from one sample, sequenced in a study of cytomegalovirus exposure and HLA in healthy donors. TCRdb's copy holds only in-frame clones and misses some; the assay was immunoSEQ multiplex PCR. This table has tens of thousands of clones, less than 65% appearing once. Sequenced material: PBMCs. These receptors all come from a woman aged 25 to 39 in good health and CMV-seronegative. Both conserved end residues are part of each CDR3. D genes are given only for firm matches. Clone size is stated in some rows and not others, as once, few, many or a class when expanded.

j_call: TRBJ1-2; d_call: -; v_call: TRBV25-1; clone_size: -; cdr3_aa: CASSSSVGVQGRNYGYTF; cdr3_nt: TGTGCCAGCAGTAGTAGTGTGGGAGTGCAGGGGCGGAACTATGGCTACACCTTC
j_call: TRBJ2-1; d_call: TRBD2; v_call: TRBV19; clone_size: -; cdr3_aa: CASSGTSGRKPYNEQFF; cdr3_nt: TGTGCCAGTTCCGGGACTAGCGGGAGGAAACCTTACAATGAGCAGTTCTTC
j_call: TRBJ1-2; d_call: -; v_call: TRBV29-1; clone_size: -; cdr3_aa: CSVEDGQPNYGYTF; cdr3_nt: TGCAGCGTTGAAGATGGGCAGCCTAACTATGGCTACACCTTC
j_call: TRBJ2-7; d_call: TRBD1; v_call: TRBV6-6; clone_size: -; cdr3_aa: CASSRDRGYEQYF; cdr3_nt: TGTGCCAGCAGTAGGGACAGGGGCTACGAGCAGTACTTC
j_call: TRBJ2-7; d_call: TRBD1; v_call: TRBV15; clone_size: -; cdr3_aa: CATSWRQGAGQEQYF; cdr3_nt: TGTGCCACCAGCTGGCGACAGGGGGCCGGGCAGGAGCAGTACTTC
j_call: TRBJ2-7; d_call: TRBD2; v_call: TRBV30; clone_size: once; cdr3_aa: CAWSLSGRVRYEQYF; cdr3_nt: TGTGCCTGGAGTCTTAGCGGGAGGGTTCGTTACGAGCAGTACTTC
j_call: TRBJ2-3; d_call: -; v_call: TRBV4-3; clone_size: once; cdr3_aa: CASSQEGATDTQYF; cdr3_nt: TGCGCCAGCAGCCAAGAGGGGGCCACAGATACGCAGTATTTT
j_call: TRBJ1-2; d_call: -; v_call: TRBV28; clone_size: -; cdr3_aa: CASSAGTPYGYTF; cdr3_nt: TGTGCCAGCAGTGCCGGGACACCGTATGGCTACACCTTC
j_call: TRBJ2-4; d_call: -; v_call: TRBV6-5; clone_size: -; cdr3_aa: CASAGFKNIQYF; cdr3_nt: TGTGCCAGCGCGGGGTTCAAAAACATTCAGTACTTC
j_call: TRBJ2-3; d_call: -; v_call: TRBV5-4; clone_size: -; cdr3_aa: CASSLDSLGTDTQYF; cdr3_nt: TGTGCCAGCAGCTTGGACTCCCTCGGCACAGATACGCAGTATTTT
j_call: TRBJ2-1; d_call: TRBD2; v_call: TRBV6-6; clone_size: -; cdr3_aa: CASRVAGMRNEQFF; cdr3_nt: TGTGCCAGCAGAGTAGCGGGAATGCGGAATGAGCAGTTCTTC
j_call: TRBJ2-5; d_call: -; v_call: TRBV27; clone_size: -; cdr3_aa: CASSLSLAGQETQYF; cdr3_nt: TGTGCCAGCAGTTTATCGTTGGCAGGCCAAGAGACCCAGTACTTC
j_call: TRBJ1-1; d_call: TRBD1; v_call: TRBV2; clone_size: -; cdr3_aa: CASSEGIRQGASTEAFF; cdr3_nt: TGTGCCAGCAGTGAGGGTATTAGACAGGGGGCGTCCACTGAAGCTTTCTTT
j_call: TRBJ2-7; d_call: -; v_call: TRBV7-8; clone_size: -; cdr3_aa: CASSLVAEAEQYF; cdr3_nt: TGTGCCAGCAGCTTAGTCGCGGAGGCCGAGCAGTACTTC
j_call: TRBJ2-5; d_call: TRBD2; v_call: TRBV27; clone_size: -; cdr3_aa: CASSLRRTSGRQETQYF; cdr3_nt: TGTGCCAGCAGTTTGAGGAGGACTAGCGGGAGACAGGAGACCCAGTACTTC
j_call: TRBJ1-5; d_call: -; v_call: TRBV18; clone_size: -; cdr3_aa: CASSPGRQPQHF; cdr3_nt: TGTGCCAGCTCTCCCGGGAGGCAGCCCCAGCATTTT
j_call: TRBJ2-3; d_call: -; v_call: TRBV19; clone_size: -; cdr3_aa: CASAQGPDTQYF; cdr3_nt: TGTGCCAGTGCACAGGGACCAGATACGCAGTATTTT
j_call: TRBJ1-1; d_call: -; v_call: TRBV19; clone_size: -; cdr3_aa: CASSIRLQFEAFF; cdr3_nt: TGTGCCAGTAGTATTAGACTTCAATTTGAAGCTTTCTTT
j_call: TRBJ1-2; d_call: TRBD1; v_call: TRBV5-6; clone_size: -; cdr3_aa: CASSTWTGTGYGYTF; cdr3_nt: TGTGCCAGCAGCACCTGGACAGGGACCGGCTATGGCTACACCTTC
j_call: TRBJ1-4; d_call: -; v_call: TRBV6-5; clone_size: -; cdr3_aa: CASSYSPEGREKLFF; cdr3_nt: TGTGCCAGCAGTTACTCCCCAGAGGGGAGGGAAAAACTGTTTTTT
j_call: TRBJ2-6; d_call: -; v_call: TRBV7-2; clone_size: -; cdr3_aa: CASSSQPSGANVLTF; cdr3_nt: TGTGCCAGCAGCTCACAGCCTTCTGGGGCCAACGTCCTGACTTTC
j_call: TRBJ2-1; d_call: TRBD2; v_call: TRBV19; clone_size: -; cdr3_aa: CASSIVAGEGNEQFF; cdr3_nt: TGTGCCAGTAGTATTGTAGCGGGAGAAGGCAATGAGCAGTTCTTC
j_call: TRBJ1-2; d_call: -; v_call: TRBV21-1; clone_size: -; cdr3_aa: CASLRAVGGAPYYGYTF; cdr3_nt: TGTGCCAGCCTACGGGCGGTAGGGGGCGCCCCTTACTATGGCTACACCTTC
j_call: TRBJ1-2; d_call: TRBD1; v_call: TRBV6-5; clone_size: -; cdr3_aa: CASTPTGNYGYTF; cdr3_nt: TGTGCCAGCACGCCGACAGGGAACTATGGCTACACCTTC
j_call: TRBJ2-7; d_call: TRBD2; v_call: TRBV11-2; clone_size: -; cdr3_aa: CASSLGLAAIYEQYF; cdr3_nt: TGTGCCAGCAGCTTAGGGCTAGCGGCTATTTACGAGCAGTACTTC
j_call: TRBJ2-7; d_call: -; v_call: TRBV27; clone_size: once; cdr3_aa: CASRGQASSYEQYF; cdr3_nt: TGTGCCAGCCGCGGGCAGGCGAGCTCCTACGAGCAGTACTTC
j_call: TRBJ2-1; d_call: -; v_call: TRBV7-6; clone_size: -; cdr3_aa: CASSPDIRNEQFF; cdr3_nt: TGTGCCAGCAGCCCGGACATTAGGAATGAGCAGTTCTTC
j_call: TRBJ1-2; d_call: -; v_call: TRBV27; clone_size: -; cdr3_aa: CASSSRLGTSYGYTF; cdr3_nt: TGTGCCAGCAGTTCAAGGTTGGGGACAAGCTATGGCTACACCTTC
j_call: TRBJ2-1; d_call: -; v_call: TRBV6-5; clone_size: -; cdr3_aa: CASRTGNNEQFF; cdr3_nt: TGTGCCAGCAGGACAGGTAACAATGAGCAGTTCTTC
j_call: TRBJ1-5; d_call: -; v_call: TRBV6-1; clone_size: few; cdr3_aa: CASSEAQSRYQPQHF; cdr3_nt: TGTGCCAGCAGTGAAGCTCAGTCACGATATCAGCCCCAGCATTTT
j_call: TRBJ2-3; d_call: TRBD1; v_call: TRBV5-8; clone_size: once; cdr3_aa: CASSWMTGFGTDTQYF; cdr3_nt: TGTGCCAGCAGCTGGATGACAGGGTTTGGTACAGATACGCAGTATTTT
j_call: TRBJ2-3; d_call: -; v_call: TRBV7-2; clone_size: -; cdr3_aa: CASSIQSTSTDTQYF; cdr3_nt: TGTGCCAGCAGCATACAGTCCACTAGCACAGATACGCAGTATTTT